The T cell receptor beta chain described here comes from a study of T cells in Graves' hyperthyroidism and ophthalmopathy. Study-wide findings and caveats: Appearing also in blood were most of the thyroid clonotypes expanded above 0.001.

The sample holds a few counts of this clonotype. Its antigen is unknown. CDR1 is SGHRS and CDR2 is YFSETQ in the germline V gene. There are 16 residues in the CDR3. Trimming at V came to 3 bases and at J to 3 bases, leaving 9 bases not matched to a gene. Amplification yielded TCR beta CDR3 regions, with RNA transcripts as the source. A first-round RT-PCR of the TCR CDR3 used the HTBI primer set. TCRdb passed the multiplex PCR reads through MiXCR, listing each CDR3 protein once. The sample yields roughly 350,000 distinct CDR3 sequences, 11% to 15% seen once. The patients, who ranged from 18 to 65 in age, presented with newly diagnosed hyperthyroidism lasting under 2 months. Uncontrolled infections, other autoimmune diseases, pregnancy or lactation led to exclusion of patients. Orbital computed tomography, thyroid ultrasound, serum thyroxine and TRAb, and clinical symptoms together informed the diagnoses.

The receptor was derived from a woman aged 25 to 39 with Graves' hyperthyroidism. Source material: blood. V and J are TRBV5-1 and TRBJ2-3, with 8 bases aligning to TRBD2. The CDR3 DNA sequence: TGCGCCAGCAGCTCCGGAAATAGCGGGAAAACAGATACGCAGTATTTT. Its translation is CASSSGNSGKTDTQYF.